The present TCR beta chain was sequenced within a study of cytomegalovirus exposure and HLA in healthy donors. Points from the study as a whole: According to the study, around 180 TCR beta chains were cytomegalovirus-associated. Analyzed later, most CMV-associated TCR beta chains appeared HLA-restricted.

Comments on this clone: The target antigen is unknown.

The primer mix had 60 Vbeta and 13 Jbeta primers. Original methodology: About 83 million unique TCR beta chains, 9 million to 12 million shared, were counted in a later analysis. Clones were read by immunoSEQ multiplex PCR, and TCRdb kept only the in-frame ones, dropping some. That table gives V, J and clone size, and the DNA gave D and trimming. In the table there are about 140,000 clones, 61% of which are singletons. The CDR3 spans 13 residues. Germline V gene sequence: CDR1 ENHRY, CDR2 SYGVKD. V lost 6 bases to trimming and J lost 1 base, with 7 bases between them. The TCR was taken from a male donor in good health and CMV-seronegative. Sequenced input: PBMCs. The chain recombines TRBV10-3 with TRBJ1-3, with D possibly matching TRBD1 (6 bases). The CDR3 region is CAIRDRSGNTIYF. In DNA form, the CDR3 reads TGTGCCATCAGGGACAGATCTGGAAACACCATATATTTT.